This passage covers 3 T cell receptor beta chains from one sample sequenced in a study of blood T cell repertoires in COVID-19. TCRdb's table, derived via immunoSEQ multiplex PCR, lists solely in-frame clones and lacks some. Found here are under 350,000 clones, 89% of them singletons; the top ten hold approximately 1.8%. Sample: PBMCs or T cells enriched from blood (not recorded which). The origin of the receptors is a woman between 55 and 75 years old who had recovered from COVID-19.

CDR3: CASSILGTAFYGYTF. For the CDR3, the DNA is TGTGCCAGTAGTATCTTAGGGACAGCTTTCTATGGCTACACCTTC. The chain joins TRBV19 to TRBJ1-2; 7 bases agree with TRBD1. The germline V gene has CDR1 LNHDA and CDR2 SQIVND (reference sequence). J was trimmed by 4 bases and V by 3 bases; bases with no gene match: 8. The CDR3 is made up of 15 amino acids.

The chain combines TRBV28 with TRBJ2-7; 8 nucleotides match TRBD1. V lost 4 bases, J lost 3 bases, and 11 bases stayed unmatched. The germline CDR1 and CDR2 sequences are MDHEN and SYDVKM. The CDR3 length is 16 residues. The CDR3 loop reads CASSSPGTGQHYEQYF. CDR3 DNA sequence: TGTGCCAGCAGTTCTCCTGGGACAGGTCAACACTACGAGCAGTACTTC.

The gene calls are TRBV28 and TRBJ2-5, with 12 bases lining up with TRBD2. With 5 bases clipped from V and 6 bases from J, the junction kept 10 bases outside the gene matches. The CDR3 consists of 16 residues. Germline lookup yields CDR1 MDHEN and CDR2 SYDVKM. The CDR3 here is CASSGLAGGIGKTQYF. In nucleotides, the CDR3 is TGTGCCAGCAGTGGGCTAGCGGGGGGGATTGGAAAGACCCAGTACTTC.